This paragraph covers one TCR beta chain sequence. This sample is drawn from a study of shared clonotypes between healthy human individuals. Per the germline V gene, CDR1 is MNHEY and CDR2 is SMNVEV (reference sequence). V lost 4 bases, J lost 2 bases, and 17 bases lay in between. The CDR3 totals 16 residues. Repertoires were generated with immunoSEQ multiplex PCR, while TCRdb's copy carries only in-frame clones and drops some. The repertoire holds roughly 2.4 million clones, with almost 96% as singletons. Sequenced: naive CD4+ T cells sorted from blood. The subset denotes: CD45RA+ positively selected. The chain has TRBV27 and TRBJ2-5; D is tentatively TRBD1 or TRBD2 (5 bases each). The clonotype was recovered from a man aged 18-30 years in good health. The CDR3 here is CASSSRGRAQQETQYF. The CDR3 nucleotides read TGTGCCAGCAGTTCCCGGGGCAGGGCCCAACAAGAGACCCAGTACTTC.